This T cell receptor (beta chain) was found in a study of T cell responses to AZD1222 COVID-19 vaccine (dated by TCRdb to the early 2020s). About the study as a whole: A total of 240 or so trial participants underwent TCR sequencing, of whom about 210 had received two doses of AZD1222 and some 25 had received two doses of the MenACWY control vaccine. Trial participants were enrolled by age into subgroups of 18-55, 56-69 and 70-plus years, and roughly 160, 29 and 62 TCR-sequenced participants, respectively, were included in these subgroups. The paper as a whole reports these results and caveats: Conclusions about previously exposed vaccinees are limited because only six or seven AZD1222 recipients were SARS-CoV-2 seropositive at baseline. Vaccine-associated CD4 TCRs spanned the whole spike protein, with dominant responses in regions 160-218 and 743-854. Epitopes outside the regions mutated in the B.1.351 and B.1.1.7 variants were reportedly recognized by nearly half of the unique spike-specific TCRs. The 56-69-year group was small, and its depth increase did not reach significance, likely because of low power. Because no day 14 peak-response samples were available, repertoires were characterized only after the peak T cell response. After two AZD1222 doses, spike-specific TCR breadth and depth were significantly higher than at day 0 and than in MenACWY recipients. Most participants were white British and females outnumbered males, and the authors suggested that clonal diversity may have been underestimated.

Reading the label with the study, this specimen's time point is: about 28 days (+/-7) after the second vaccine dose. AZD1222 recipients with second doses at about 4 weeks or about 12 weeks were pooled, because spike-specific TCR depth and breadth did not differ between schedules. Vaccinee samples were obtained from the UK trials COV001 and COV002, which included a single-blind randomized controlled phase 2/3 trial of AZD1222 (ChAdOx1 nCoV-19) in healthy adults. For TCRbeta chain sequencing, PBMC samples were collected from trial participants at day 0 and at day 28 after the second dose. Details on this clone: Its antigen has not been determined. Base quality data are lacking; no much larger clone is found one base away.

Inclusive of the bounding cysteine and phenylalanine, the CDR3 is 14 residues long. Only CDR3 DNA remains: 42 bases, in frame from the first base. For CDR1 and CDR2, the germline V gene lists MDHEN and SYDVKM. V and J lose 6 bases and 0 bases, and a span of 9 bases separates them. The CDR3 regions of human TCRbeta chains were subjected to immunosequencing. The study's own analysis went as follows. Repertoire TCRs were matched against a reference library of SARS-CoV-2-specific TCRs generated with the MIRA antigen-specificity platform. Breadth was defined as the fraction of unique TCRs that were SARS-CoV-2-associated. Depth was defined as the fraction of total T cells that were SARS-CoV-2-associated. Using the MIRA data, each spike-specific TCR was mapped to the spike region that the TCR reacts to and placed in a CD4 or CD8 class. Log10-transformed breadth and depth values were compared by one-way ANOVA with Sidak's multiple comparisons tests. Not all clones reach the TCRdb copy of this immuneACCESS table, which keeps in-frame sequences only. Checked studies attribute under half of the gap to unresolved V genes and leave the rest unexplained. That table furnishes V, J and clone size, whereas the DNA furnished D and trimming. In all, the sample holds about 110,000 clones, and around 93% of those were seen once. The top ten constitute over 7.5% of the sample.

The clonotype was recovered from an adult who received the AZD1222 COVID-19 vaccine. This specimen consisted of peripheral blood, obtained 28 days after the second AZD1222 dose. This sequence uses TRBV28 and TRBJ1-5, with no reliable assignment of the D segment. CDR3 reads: CASSIQNSNQPQHF. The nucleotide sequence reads TGTGCCAGCAGCATACAAAATAGCAATCAGCCCCAGCATTTT.